This T cell receptor (beta chain) came from a study of a mutant IDH1 vaccine in newly diagnosed glioma. TCRdb's table, derived via immunoSEQ multiplex PCR, lists solely in-frame clones and lacks some. The data contain more than 30,000 clones, roughly 89% of them singletons. Sample time point: week 47, end of study. Vaccinated patients received 300 ug of mutant IDH1 20-mer peptide per dose, with topical imiquimod. A note on this clone: What it binds is unknown.

This CDR3 has 15 amino acids. Germline V gene sequence: CDR1 LNHDA, CDR2 SQIVND (reference sequence). The junction had 10 bases not matched to a gene; V was cut back by 3 bases and J by 8 bases. This specimen was PBMCs, taken from a glioma patient whose treatment included an IDH1 peptide vaccine. The sequence was collected from a middle-aged man with glioma. V and J are TRBV19 and TRBJ2-1; 7 bases line up with TRBD1. The CDR3 reads CASSIGGQAEDEQFF. Here the CDR3 DNA reads TGTGCCAGTAGTATCGGCGGACAGGCTGAGGATGAGCAGTTCTTC.